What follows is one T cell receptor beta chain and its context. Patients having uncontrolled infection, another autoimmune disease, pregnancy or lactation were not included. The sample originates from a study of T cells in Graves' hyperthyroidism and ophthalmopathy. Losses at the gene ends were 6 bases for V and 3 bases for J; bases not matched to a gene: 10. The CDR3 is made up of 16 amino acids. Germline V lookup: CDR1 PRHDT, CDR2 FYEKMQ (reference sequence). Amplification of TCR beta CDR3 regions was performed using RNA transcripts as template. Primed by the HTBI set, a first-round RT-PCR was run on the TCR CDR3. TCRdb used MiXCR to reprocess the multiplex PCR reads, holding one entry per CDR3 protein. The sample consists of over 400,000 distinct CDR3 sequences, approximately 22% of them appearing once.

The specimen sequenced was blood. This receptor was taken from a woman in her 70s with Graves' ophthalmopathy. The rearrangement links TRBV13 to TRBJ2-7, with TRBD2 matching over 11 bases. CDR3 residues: CASSLLGTSGYYEQYF. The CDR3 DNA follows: TGTGCCAGCAGTTTACTAGGGACTAGCGGTTACTACGAGCAGTACTTC.